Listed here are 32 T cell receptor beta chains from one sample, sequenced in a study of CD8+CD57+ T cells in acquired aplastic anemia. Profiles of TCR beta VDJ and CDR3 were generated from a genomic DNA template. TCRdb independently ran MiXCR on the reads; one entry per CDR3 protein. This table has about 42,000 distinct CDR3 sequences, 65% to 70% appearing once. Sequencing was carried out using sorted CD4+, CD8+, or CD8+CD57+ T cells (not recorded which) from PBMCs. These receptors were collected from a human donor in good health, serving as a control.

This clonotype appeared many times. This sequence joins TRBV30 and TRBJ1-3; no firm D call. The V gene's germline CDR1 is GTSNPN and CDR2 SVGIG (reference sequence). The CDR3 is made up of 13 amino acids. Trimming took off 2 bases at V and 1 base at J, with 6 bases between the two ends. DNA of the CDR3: TGTGCCTGGAGTATGGGTTCTGGAAACACCATATATTTT. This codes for CAWSMGSGNTIYF.

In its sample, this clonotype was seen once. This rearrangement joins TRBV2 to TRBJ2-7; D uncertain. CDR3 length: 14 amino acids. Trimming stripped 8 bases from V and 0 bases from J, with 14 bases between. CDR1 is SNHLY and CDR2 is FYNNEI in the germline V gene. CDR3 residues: CASLMTASSYEQYF. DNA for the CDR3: TGTGCCAGCCTAATGACCGCGAGCTCCTACGAGCAGTACTTC.

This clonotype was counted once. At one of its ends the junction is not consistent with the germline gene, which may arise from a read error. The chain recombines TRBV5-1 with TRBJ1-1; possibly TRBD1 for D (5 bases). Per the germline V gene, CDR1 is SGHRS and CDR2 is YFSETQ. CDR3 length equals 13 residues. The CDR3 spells CASSLDKNTEASF. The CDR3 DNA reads TGTGCCAGCAGCTTGGACAAGAACACTGAAGCTTCCTTT. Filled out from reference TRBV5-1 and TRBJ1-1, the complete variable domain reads KAGVTQTPRYLIKTRGQQVTLSCSPISGHRSVSWYQQTPGQGLQFLFEYFSETQRNKGNFPGRFSGRQFSNSRSEMNVSTLELGDSALYLCASSLDKNTEASFGQGTRLTVV.

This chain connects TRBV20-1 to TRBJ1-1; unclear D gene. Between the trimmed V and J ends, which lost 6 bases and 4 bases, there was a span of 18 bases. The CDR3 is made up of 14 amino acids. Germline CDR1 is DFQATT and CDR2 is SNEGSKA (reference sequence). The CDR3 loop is CSAKGPGVSTEAFF. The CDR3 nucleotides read TGCAGTGCAAAGGGTCCTGGGGTAAGCACTGAAGCTTTCTTT.

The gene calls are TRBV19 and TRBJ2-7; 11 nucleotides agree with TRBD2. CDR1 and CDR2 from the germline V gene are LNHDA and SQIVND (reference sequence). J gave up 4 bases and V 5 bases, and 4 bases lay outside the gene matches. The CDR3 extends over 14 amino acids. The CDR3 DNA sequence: TGTGCCAGTAGTCTGGGACTAGCGGCATACGAGCAGTACTTC. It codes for CASSLGLAAYEQYF.

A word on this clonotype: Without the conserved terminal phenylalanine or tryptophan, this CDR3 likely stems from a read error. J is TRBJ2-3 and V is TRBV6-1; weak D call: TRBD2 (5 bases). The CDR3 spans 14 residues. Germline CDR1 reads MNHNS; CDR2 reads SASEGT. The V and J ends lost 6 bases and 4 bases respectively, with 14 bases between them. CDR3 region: CASSDPADADTQYL. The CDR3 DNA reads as TGTGCCAGCAGCGACCCAGCGGATGCAGATACGCAGTATCTT.

The CDR3, as DNA: TGTGCCAGCAACCGTGACAGGGAGACTGAAGCTTTCTTT. The encoded protein is CASNRDRETEAFF. The chain uses TRBV2 and TRBJ1-1; 7 nucleotides match TRBD1. Trimming took 7 bases from V and 5 from J; bases not matched to a gene: 7. Germline V gives CDR1 SNHLY, CDR2 FYNNEI. CDR3 length: 13 residues.

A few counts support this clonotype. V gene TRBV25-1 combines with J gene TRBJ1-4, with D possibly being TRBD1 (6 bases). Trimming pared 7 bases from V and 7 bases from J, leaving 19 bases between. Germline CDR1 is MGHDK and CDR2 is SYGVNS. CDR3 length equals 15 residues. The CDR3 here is CASTSTWGGREKLFF. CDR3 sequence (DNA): TGTGCCAGCACCTCCACCTGGGGGGGGCGTGAAAAACTGTTTTTT.

The chain's CDR3 is CASRSVRGTNEKLFF. The CDR3 DNA reads as TGTGCCAGCAGATCCGTAAGGGGAACTAATGAAAAACTGTTTTTT. The chain carries TRBV2 and TRBJ1-4; D perhaps matches TRBD1 (5 bases). Germline CDR1 is SNHLY and CDR2 is FYNNEI. With 6 bases removed from V and 1 base from J, the gap between germline ends came to 12 bases. The CDR3 runs to 15 residues.

The CDR3 sequence is CATADRDYEQYF. The CDR3 bases are TGTGCCACCGCGGACAGGGACTACGAGCAGTACTTC. The chain links TRBV24-1 to TRBJ2-7; 8 nucleotides match TRBD1. The V and J ends lost 9 bases and 3 bases, in that order; junction bases with no gene match: 3. CDR1 is KGHDR and CDR2 is SFDVKD in the germline V gene. The CDR3 sequence is 12 residues long.

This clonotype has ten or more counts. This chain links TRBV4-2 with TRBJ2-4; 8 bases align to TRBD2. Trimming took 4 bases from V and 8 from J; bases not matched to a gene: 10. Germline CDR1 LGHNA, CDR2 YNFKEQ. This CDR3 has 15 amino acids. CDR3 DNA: TGTGCCAGCAGCCCGGGGGGGGGGGCAATAGACATTCAGTACTTC. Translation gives CASSPGGGAIDIQYF.

CDR3 coding DNA: TGCGCCAGCAGTCCCACTAGCGGAGCAACCTACGAGCAGTACTTC. Translated: CASSPTSGATYEQYF. This sequence joins TRBV10-1 and TRBJ2-7, with 8 bases that match TRBD2. Looked up from germline, CDR1 is WNHNN and CDR2 is SYGVQD (reference sequence). The CDR3 totals 15 residues. After removal of 5 bases from V and 2 bases from J, the junction contained 8 bases not matched to a gene.

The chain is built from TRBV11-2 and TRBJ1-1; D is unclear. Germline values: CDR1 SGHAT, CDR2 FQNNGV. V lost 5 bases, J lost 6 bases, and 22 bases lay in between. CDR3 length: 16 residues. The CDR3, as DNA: TGTGCCAGCAGCCATGGCGCAACCTGGAGGCTGTCTGAAGCTTTCTTT. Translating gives CASSHGATWRLSEAFF.

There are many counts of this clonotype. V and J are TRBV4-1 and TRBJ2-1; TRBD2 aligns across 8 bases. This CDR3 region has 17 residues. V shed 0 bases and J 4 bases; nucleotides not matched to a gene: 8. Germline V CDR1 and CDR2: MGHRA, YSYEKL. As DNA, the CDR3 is TGCGCCAGCAGCCAAGATCCGGGGGGGCCTATGTACAATGAGCAGTTCTTC. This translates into CASSQDPGGPMYNEQFF.

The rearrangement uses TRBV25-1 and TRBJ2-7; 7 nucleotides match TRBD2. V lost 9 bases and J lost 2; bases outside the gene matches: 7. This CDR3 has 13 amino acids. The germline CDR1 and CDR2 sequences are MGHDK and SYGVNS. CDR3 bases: TGTGCCAGTAGTATCGGACTAGCCTACGAGCAGTACTTC. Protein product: CASSIGLAYEQYF.

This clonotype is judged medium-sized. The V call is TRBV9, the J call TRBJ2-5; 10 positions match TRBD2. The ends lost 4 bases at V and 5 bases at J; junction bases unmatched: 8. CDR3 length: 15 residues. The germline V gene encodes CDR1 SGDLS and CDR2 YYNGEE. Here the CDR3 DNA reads TGTGCCAGCAGCTTAAGCGGGGGGGCCCTGGAGACCCAGTACTTC. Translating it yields CASSLSGGALETQYF. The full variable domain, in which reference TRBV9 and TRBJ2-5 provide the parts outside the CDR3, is DSGVTQTPKHLITATGQRVTLRCSPRSGDLSVYWYQQSLDQGLQFLIQYYNGEERAKGNILERFSAQQFPDLHSELNLSSLELGDSALYFCASSLSGGALETQYFGPGTRLLVL.

The CDR3 coding sequence is TGTGCCAGCAGCTTGCAGGACATAGGATTCACAGATACGCAGTATTTT. Its translation is CASSLQDIGFTDTQYF. J is TRBJ2-3 and V is TRBV5-4; D may be TRBD1 (5 bases). The ends were cut back, 1 base at V and 2 bases at J, with 14 bases in the middle. This CDR3 has 16 amino acids. The germline CDR1 and CDR2 sequences are SGHNT and YYREEE (reference sequence).

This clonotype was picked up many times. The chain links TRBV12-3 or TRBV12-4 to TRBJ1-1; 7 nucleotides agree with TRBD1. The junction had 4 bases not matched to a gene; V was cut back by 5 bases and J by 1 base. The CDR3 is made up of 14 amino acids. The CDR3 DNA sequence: TGTGCCAGCAGTCCTCGGGACAGGAACACTGAAGCTTTCTTT. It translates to CASSPRDRNTEAFF.

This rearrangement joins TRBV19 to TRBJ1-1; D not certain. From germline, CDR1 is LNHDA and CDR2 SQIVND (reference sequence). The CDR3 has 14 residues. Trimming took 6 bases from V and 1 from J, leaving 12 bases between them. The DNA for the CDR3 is TGTGCCAGTAGCCCAGCCTTAGGGAACACTGAAGCTTTCTTT. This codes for CASSPALGNTEAFF.

CDR3 sequence: CASTESQGAGTDTQYF. As DNA, the CDR3 is TGTGCCAGTACCGAGAGCCAGGGGGCTGGCACAGATACGCAGTATTTT. The chain recombines TRBV19 with TRBJ2-3; 8 nucleotides line up with TRBD1. The germline V gene encodes CDR1 LNHDA and CDR2 SQIVND (reference sequence). After removal of 7 bases from V and 1 base from J, the junction contained 10 bases not matched to a gene. The CDR3 has 16 amino acids.

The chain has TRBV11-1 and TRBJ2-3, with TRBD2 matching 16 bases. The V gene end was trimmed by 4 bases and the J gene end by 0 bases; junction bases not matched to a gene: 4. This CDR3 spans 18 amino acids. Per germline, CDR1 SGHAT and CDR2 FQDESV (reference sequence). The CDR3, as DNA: TGTGCCAGCAGCTCTCCGGGACTAGCGGGGGGGAGCACAGATACGCAGTATTTT. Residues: CASSSPGLAGGSTDTQYF.

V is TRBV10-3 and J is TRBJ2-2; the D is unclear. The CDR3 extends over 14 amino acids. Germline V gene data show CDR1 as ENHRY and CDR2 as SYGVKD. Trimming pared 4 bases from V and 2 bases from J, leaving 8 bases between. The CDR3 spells CAISAGPNTGELFF. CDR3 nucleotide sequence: TGTGCCATCAGTGCCGGGCCAAACACCGGGGAGCTGTTTTTT.

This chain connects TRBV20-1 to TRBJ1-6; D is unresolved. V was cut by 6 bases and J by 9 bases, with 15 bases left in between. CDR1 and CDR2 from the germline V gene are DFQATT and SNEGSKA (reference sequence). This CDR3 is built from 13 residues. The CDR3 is CSAYDGLGSPLHF. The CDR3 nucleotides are TGCAGTGCCTATGATGGCCTAGGTTCACCCCTCCACTTT.

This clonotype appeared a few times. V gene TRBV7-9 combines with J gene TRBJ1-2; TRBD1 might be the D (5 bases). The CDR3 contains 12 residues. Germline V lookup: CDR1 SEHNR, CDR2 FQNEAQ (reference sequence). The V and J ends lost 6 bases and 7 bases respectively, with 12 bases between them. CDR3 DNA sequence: TGTGCCAGCAGAGGTGGGGACGGTGGCTACACCTTC. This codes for CASRGGDGGYTF.

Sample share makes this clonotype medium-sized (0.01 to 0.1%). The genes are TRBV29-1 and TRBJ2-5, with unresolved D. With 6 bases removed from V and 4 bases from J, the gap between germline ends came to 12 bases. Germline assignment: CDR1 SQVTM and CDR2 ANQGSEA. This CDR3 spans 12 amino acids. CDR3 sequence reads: CSVIESGETQYF. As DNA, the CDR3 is TGCAGCGTCATTGAATCAGGAGAGACCCAGTACTTC.

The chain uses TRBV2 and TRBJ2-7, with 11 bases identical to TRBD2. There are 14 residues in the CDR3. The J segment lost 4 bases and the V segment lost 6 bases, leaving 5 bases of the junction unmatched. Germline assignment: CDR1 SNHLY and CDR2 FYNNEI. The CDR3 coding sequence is TGTGCCAGCAGCCCGGGACTAGCGGCTTACGAGCAGTACTTC. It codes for CASSPGLAAYEQYF.

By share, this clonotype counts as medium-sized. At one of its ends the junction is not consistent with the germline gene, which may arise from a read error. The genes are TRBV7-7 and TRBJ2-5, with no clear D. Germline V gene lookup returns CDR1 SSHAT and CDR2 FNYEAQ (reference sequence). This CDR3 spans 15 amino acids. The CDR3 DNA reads TGTGCTAGCAGTCTGATCACGTCACCTCAAGAGACCCAGTACTTC. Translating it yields CASSLITSPQETQYF.

The chain's CDR3 is CASSFTMDRETEQYF. The CDR3 DNA is TGTGCCAGCAGTTTCACCATGGACAGGGAGACCGAGCAGTACTTC. The chain is built from TRBV28 and TRBJ2-7; 8 bases line up with TRBD1. With V trimmed by 3 bases and J by 6 bases, 10 bases remained unmatched. The CDR3 totals 15 residues. CDR1 and CDR2 from the germline V gene are MDHEN and SYDVKM.

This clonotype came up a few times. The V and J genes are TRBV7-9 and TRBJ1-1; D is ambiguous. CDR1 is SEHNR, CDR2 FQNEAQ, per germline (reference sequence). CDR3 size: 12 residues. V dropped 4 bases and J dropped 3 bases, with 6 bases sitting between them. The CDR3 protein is CASSSGYTEAFF. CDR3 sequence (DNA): TGTGCCAGCAGCTCTGGGTACACTGAAGCTTTCTTT.

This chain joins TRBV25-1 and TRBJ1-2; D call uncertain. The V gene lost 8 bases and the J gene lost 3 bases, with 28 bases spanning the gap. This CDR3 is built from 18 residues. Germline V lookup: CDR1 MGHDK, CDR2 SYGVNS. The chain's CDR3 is CASDLGYTRELVDYGYTF. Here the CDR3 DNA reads TGTGCCAGCGATCTGGGCTATACAAGGGAGCTCGTGGACTATGGCTACACCTTC.

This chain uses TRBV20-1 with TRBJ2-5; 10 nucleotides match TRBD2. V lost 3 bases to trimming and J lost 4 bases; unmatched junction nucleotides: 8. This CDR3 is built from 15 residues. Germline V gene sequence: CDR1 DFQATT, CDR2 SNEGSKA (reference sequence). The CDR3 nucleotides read TGCAGTGCTAGCCTAGCGGGAGTCTCCATAGAGACCCAGTACTTC. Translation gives CSASLAGVSIETQYF.

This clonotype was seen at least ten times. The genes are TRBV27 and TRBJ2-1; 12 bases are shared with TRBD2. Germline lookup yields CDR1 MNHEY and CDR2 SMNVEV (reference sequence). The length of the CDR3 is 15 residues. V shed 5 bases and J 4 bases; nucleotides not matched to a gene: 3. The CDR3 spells CASSVTSGGYNEQFF. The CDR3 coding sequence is TGTGCCAGCAGTGTAACTAGCGGGGGGTACAATGAGCAGTTCTTC.